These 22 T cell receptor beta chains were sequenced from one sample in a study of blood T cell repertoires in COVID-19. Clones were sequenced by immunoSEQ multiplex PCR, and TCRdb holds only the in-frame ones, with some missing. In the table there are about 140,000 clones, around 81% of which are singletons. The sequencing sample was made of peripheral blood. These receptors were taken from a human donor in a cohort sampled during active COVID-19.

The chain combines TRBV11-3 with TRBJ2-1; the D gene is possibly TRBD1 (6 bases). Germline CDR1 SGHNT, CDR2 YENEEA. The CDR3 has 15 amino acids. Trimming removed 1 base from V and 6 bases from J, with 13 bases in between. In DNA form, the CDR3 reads TGTGCCAGCAGCTTAGGGGGGCCCACCGTCAATGAGCAGTTCTTC. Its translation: CASSLGGPTVNEQFF.

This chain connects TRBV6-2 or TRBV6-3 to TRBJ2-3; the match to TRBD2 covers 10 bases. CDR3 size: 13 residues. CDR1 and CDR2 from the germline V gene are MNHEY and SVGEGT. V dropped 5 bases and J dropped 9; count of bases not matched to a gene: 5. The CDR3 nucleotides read TGTGCCAGCAGTCGGACTAGCGGTGACACGCAGTATTTT. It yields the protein CASSRTSGDTQYF.

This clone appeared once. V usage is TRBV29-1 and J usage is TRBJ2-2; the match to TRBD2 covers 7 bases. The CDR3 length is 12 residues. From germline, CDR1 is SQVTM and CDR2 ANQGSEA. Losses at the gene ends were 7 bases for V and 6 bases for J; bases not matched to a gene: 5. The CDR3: CSGGAGAGELFF. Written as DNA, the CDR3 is TGCAGCGGTGGGGCGGGAGCCGGGGAGCTGTTTTTT.

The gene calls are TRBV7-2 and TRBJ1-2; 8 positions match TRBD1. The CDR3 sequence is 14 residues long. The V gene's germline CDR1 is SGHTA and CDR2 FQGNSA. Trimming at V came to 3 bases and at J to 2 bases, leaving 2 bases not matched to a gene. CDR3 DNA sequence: TGTGCCAGCAGCTTCAGGGGGCGGAACTATGGCTACACCTTC. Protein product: CASSFRGRNYGYTF.

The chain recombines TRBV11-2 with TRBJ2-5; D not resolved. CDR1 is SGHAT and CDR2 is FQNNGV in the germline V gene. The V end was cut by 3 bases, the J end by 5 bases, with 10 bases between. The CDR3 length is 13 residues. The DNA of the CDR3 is TGTGCCAGCAGCTTGAACCTCAGGGAGACCCAGTACTTC. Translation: CASSLNLRETQYF.

The CDR3 is CATPLGTGGAPYGYTF. CDR3 DNA sequence: TGTGCCACCCCCCTAGGGACAGGGGGCGCCCCCTATGGCTACACCTTC. This chain links TRBV28 with TRBJ1-2, with 12 positions matching TRBD1. This CDR3 has 16 residues. Germline trimming cut 10 bases from V and 4 bases from J; bases unmatched to any gene: 13. Germline values: CDR1 MDHEN, CDR2 SYDVKM.

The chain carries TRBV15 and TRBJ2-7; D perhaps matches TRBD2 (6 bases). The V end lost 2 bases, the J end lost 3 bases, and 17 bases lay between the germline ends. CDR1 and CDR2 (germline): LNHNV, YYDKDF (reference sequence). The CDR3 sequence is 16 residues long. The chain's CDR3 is CATSRNSGRGDYEQYF. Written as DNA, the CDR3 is TGTGCCACCAGCAGAAATTCCGGGAGAGGGGACTACGAGCAGTACTTC.

The CDR3: CASSQQTGVNTEAFF. CDR3 nucleotides: TGTGCCAGCAGCCAACAGACAGGGGTGAACACTGAAGCTTTCTTT. The chain employs TRBV14 and TRBJ1-1, with 8 positions matching TRBD1. The CDR3 has 15 amino acids. The ends lost 2 bases at V and 0 bases at J; junction bases unmatched: 2. Germline V CDR1 and CDR2: SGHDN, FVKESK.

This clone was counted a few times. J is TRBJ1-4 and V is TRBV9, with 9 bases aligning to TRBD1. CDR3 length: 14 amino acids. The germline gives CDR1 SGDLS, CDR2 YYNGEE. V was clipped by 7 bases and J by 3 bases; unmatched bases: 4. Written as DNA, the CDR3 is TGTGCCAGCGGGCGGACAGGGGCTAATGAAAAACTGTTTTTT. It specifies CASGRTGANEKLFF. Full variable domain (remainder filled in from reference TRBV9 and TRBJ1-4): DSGVTQTPKHLITATGQRVTLRCSPRSGDLSVYWYQQSLDQGLQFLIQYYNGEERAKGNILERFSAQQFPDLHSELNLSSLELGDSALYFCASGRTGANEKLFFGSGTQLSVL.

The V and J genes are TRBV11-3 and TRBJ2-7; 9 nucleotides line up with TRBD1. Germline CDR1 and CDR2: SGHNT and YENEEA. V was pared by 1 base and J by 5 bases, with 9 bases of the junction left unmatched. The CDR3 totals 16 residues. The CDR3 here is CASSLGSGTGLNEQYF. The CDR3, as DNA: TGTGCCAGCAGCTTAGGTTCCGGGACAGGGCTCAACGAGCAGTACTTC.

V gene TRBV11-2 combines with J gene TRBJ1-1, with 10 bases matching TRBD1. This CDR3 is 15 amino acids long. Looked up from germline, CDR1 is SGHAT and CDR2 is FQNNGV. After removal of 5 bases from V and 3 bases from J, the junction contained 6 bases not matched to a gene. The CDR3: CASSPTGGRYTEAFF. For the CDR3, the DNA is TGTGCCAGCAGCCCGACAGGGGGCAGGTACACTGAAGCTTTCTTT.

Written as DNA, the CDR3 is TGTGCCAGTAGTATCCCCGCTACTAGCGGAGGGTACAATGAGCAGTTCTTC. Its translation is CASSIPATSGGYNEQFF. The chain carries TRBV19 and TRBJ2-1, with TRBD2 identical over 8 bases. J gave up 4 bases and V 3 bases, and 11 bases lay outside the gene matches. CDR1 and CDR2 from the germline V gene are LNHDA and SQIVND (reference sequence). This CDR3 is 17 amino acids long.

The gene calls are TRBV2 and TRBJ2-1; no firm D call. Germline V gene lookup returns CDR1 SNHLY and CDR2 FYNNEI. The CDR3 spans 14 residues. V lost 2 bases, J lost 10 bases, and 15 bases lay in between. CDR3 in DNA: TGTGCCAGCAGTGAATTCCTGACCGCCAGGGAGCAGTTCTTC. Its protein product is CASSEFLTAREQFF.

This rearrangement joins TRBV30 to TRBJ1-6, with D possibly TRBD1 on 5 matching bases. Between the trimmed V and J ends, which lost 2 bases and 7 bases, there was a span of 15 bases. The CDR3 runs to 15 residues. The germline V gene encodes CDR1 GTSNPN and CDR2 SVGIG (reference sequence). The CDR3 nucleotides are TGTGCCTGGAGTCAGTCAAGGGGATCGAATTCACCCCTCCACTTT. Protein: CAWSQSRGSNSPLHF.

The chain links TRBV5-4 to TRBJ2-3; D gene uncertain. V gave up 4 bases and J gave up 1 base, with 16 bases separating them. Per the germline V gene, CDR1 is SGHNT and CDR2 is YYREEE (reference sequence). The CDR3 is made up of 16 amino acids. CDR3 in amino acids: CASSRSSFTRTDTQYF. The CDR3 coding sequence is TGTGCCAGCAGCCGGTCTAGTTTTACACGCACAGATACGCAGTATTTT.

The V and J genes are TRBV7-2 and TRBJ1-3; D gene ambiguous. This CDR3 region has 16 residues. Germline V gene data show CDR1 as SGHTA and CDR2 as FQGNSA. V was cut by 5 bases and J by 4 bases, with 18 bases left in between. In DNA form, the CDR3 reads TGTGCCAGCAGCCCCCCGGTCCTCAAAGAGGGAAACACCATATATTTT. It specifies CASSPPVLKEGNTIYF.

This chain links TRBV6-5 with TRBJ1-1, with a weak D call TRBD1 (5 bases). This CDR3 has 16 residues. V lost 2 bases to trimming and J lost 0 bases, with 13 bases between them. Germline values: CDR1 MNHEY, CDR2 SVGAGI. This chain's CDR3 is CASSYTAGRVNTEAFF. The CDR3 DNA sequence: TGTGCCAGCAGTTACACAGCCGGCAGGGTGAACACTGAAGCTTTCTTT.

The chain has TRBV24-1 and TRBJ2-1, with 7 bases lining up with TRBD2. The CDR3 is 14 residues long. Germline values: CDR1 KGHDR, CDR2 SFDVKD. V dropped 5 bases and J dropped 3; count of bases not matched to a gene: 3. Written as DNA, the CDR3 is TGTGCCACCAGTGGTAGCGGGCTCTACAATGAGCAGTTCTTC. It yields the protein CATSGSGLYNEQFF.

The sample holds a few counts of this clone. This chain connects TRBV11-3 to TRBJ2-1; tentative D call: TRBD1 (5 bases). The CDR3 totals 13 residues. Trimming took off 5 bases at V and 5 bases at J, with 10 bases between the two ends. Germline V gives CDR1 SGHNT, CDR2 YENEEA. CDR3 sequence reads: CASSAGPNNEQFF. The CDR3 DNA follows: TGTGCCAGCAGCGCAGGGCCGAACAATGAGCAGTTCTTC.

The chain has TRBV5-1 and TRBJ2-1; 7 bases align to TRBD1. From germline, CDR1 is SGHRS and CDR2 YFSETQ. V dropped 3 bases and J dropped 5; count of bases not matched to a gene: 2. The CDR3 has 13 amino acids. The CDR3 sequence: CASSSQGNNEQFF. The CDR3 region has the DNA TGCGCCAGCAGCTCACAGGGGAACAATGAGCAGTTCTTC.

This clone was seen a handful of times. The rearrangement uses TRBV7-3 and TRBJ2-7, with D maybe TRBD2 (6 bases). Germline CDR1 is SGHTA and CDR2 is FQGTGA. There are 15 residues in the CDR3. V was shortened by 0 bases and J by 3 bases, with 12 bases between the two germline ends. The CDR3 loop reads CASSLTAAGHYEQYF. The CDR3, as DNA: TGTGCCAGCAGCTTAACGGCAGCGGGCCACTACGAGCAGTACTTC.

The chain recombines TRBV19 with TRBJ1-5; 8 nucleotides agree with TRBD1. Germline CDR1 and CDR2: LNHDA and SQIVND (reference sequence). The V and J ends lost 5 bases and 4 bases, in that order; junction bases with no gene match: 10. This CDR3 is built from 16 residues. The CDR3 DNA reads TGTGCCAGTAGTCCCCAGCAGGGGGCCCTTAATCAGCCCCAGCATTTT. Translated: CASSPQQGALNQPQHF.